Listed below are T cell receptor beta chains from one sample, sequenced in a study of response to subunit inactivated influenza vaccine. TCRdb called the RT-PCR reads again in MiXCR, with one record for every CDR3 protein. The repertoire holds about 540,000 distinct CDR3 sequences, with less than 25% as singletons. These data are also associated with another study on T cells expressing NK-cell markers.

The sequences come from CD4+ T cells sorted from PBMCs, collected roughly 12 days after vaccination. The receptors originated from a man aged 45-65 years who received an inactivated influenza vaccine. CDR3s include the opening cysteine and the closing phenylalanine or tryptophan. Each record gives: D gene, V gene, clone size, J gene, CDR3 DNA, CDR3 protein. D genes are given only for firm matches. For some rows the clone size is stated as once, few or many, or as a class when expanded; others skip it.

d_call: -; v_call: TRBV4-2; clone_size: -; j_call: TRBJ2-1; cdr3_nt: TGTGCCAGCAGCCAAGATGTAACAGGTCGGTCCTACAATGAGCAGTTCTTC; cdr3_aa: CASSQDVTGRSYNEQFF
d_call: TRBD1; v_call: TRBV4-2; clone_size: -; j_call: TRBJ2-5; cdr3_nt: TGTGCCAGCAGCCAAGTTACGGGACAGGGTCGAGAGACCCAGTACTTC; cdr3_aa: CASSQVTGQGRETQYF
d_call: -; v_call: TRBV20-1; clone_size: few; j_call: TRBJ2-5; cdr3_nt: TGCAGTGCTCAACCGGGACCGCAAGAGACCCAGTACTTC; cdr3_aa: CSAQPGPQETQYF
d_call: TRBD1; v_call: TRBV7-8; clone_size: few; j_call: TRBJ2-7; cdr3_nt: TGTGCCAGCAGGGACAACCACAGGGGCTACGAGCAGTACTTC; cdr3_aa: CASRDNHRGYEQYF
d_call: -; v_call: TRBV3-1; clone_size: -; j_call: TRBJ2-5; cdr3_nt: TGTGCCATCAGCCAAGACGGGCAGGGACAAGAGACCCAGTACTTC; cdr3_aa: CAISQDGQGQETQYF
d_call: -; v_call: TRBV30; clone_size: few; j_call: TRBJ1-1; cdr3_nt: TGTGCCTGGAGCAAGGGGATGGCTGAAGCTTTCTTT; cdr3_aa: CAWSKGMAEAFF
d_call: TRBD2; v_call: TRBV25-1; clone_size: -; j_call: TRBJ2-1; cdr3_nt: TGTGCCAGCAGTGGCTCCGGGACTAGCTCCTACAATGAGCAGTTCTTC; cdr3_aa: CASSGSGTSSYNEQFF
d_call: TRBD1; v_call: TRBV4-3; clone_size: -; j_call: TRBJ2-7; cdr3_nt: TGCGCCAGCAGCCAAGAATTGGGACAGGGGGGTTATGAGCAGTACTTC; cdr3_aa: CASSQELGQGGYEQYF
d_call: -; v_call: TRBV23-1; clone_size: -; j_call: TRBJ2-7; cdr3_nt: TGCGCCAGCAGTCAATTCGGCCTATACTACGAGCAGTACTTC; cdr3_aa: CASSQFGLYYEQYF
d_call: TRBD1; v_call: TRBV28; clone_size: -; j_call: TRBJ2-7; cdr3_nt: TGTGCCAGCAGCCCTCCGGGACAGGGTAGCTACGAGCAGTACTTC; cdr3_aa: CASSPPGQGSYEQYF
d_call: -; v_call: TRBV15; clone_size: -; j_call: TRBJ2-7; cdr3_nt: TGTGCCACCAGCATTGAACCGCGGACCTACGAGCAGTACTTC; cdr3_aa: CATSIEPRTYEQYF
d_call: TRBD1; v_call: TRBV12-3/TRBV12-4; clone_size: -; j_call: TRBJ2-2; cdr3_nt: TGTGCCAGCAGGACCGGGACAGGGATCCCCGGGGAGCTGTTTTTT; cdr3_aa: CASRTGTGIPGELFF
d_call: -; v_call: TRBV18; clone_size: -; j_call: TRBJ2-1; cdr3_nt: TGTGCCAGCTCTAGGACGGAGGACAATGAGCAGTTCTTC; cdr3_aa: CASSRTEDNEQFF
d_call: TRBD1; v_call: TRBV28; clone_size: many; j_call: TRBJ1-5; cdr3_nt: TGTGCCAGCAGCCTGTTGACAGGGGGCAATCAGCCCCAGCATTTT; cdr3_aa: CASSLLTGGNQPQHF
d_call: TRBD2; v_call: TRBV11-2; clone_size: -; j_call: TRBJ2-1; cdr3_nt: TGTGCCAGCAGCTTAGATCGGGGGGTACTAGCGGGAACCTACAATGAGCAGTTCTTC; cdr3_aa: CASSLDRGVLAGTYNEQFF
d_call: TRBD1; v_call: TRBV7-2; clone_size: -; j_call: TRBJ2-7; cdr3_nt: TGTGCCAGCAGCTTGGGACAGCCGGCAGGGGAGCAGTACTTC; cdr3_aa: CASSLGQPAGEQYF
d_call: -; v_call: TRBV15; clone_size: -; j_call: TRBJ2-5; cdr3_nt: TGTGCCACCAGCAGAGGAGGGAACCAAGAGACCCAGTACTTC; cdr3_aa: CATSRGGNQETQYF
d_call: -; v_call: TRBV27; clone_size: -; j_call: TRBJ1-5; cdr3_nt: TGTGCCAGCAGTTCGCCCGGAGGAAATCAGCCCCAGCATTTT; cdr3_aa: CASSSPGGNQPQHF
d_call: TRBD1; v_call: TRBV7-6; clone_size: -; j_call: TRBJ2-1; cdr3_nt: TGTGCCAGCAGCCCGGGGGGGACAGGGGTAGGGAATGAGCAGTTCTTC; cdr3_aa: CASSPGGTGVGNEQFF
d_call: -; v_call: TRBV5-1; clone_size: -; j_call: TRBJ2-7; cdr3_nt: TGCGCCAGCAGCTCGGGGGACTCTTCGGACGAGCAGTACTTC; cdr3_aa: CASSSGDSSDEQYF